Included here is one T cell receptor (beta chain) sequence, with context. Germline-derived CDR1 and CDR2 are KGHDR and SFDVKD. Trimming removed 4 bases at V and 8 bases at J, with 11 bases between. The CDR3 contains 13 residues. This specimen belongs to a study of blood T cell repertoires in COVID-19. As originally analysed: Reference gene primers were amplified, and this amplification served to estimate nucleated cell counts. Clones were read by immunoSEQ multiplex PCR, and TCRdb kept only the in-frame ones, dropping some. Clonal size and the V and J genes are those of that table, whereas D and trimming came from the DNA. The sample lists a few hundred thousand clones; just under 90% were seen once.

Sequenced sample: peripheral blood. The V call is TRBV24-1, the J call TRBJ1-3; D gene unclear. This clonotype originated in a man aged 60-69 years who had recovered from COVID-19. The CDR3 DNA reads as TGTGCCACCAGTGACCCCAACAGTTACACCATATATTTT. The encoded protein is CATSDPNSYTIYF.